The 31 T cell receptor beta chains given below trace back to one sample, sequenced in a study of blood T cell repertoires in COVID-19 (dated by TCRdb to 2018 to 2020). The receptor library was made with the immunoSEQ multiplex PCR assay. TCRdb stores this immuneACCESS table with in-frame sequences only. Part of the clones is absent; in the studies checked, under half of the shortfall reflects unresolved V genes, and no reason is known for the rest. The sample contains more than 350,000 clones, approximately 90% of them found a single time. 10% of the sample is taken by the ten largest. The sequenced material came from PBMCs or T cells enriched from blood (not recorded which). All receptors derive from a woman in her 50s who had recovered from COVID-19.

CDR3 coding DNA: TGTGCCAGCAGTTTATTAGCGGGGGGCGACGAGCAGTACTTC. Its protein product is CASSLLAGGDEQYF. V gene TRBV27 combines with J gene TRBJ2-7; 10 positions agree with TRBD2. V was pared by 1 base and J by 5 bases, with 2 bases of the junction left unmatched. Germline V gene lookup returns CDR1 MNHEY and CDR2 SMNVEV (reference sequence). This CDR3 spans 14 amino acids.

V is TRBV5-1 and J is TRBJ2-3; 8 bases align to TRBD1. This CDR3 contains 15 residues. The ends lost 3 bases at V and 2 bases at J; junction bases unmatched: 5. In germline, CDR1 is SGHRS, CDR2 YFSETQ. As DNA, the CDR3 is TGCGCCAGCAGCTATCAGGGGGCCAACACAGATACGCAGTATTTT. Protein: CASSYQGANTDTQYF. The whole variable domain, filled in from reference TRBV5-1 and TRBJ2-3, reads KAGVTQTPRYLIKTRGQQVTLSCSPISGHRSVSWYQQTPGQGLQFLFEYFSETQRNKGNFPGRFSGRQFSNSRSEMNVSTLELGDSALYLCASSYQGANTDTQYFGPGTRLTVL.

This chain uses TRBV19 with TRBJ1-2, with D maybe TRBD1 (6 bases). This CDR3 comprises 16 residues. From germline, CDR1 is LNHDA and CDR2 SQIVND (reference sequence). Trimming took off 0 bases at V and 1 base at J, with 12 bases between the two ends. The CDR3 DNA is TGTGCCAGTAGTATAGATCTGGGACAAATTAACTATGGCTACACCTTC. This codes for CASSIDLGQINYGYTF.

The V call is TRBV5-1, the J call TRBJ2-1; 8 bases align to TRBD1. Per germline, CDR1 SGHRS and CDR2 YFSETQ. J gave up 7 bases and V 2 bases, and 5 bases lay outside the gene matches. The CDR3 runs to 14 residues. In nucleotides, the CDR3 is TGCGCCAGCAGCTTTTTCGACAGGGGTAATGAGCAGTTCTTC. This translates into CASSFFDRGNEQFF.

This chain uses TRBV11-3 with TRBJ2-1; the D gene is possibly TRBD1 (7 bases). The V end was cut by 0 bases, the J end by 8 bases, with 11 bases between. The length of the CDR3 is 14 residues. Germline V CDR1 and CDR2: SGHNT, YENEEA. The chain's CDR3 is CASSLDRGTDEQFF. The CDR3, as DNA: TGTGCCAGCAGCTTAGATCGGGGGACAGATGAGCAGTTCTTC.

The chain has TRBV5-6 and TRBJ1-2; D is ambiguous. The CDR3 consists of 15 residues. The V end was cut by 0 bases, the J end by 8 bases, with 17 bases between. CDR1 SGHDT and CDR2 YYEEEE come from the germline V gene. The CDR3 region has the DNA TGTGCCAGCAGCTTGGATGTCGAGGTAACGAGAGGCTACACCTTC. Amino acid sequence: CASSLDVEVTRGYTF. Based on the CDR3 plus reference TRBV5-6 and TRBJ1-2, the full variable domain is DAGVTQSPTHLIKTRGQQVTLRCSPKSGHDTVSWYQQALGQGPQFIFQYYEEEERQRGNFPDRFSGHQFPNYSSELNVNALLLGDSALYLCASSLDVEVTRGYTFGSGTRLTVV.

CDR3 protein: CASSSGTGFGGELFF. The CDR3 DNA follows: TGTGCCAGCAGCTCCGGGACAGGGTTCGGCGGGGAGCTGTTTTTT. This chain joins TRBV11-1 and TRBJ2-2; TRBD1 matches 9 bases. V gave up 4 bases and J gave up 7 bases; unmatched junction bases: 7. Germline assignment: CDR1 SGHAT and CDR2 FQDESV (reference sequence). The length of the CDR3 is 15 residues.

The chain uses TRBV18 and TRBJ2-3; 9 bases are shared with TRBD2. The CDR3 length is 18 residues. The germline V gene encodes CDR1 KGHSH and CDR2 LQKENI. V dropped 4 bases and J dropped 0; count of bases not matched to a gene: 11. The CDR3: CASSQIAGAGKSTDTQYF. The CDR3 nucleotides are TGTGCCAGCTCACAAATAGCGGGGGCCGGAAAAAGCACAGATACGCAGTATTTT. The variable domain in full, completed from reference TRBV18 and TRBJ2-3, reads NAGVMQNPRHLVRRRGQEARLRCSPMKGHSHVYWYRQLPEEGLKFMVYLQKENIIDESGMPKERFSAEFPKEGPSILRIQQVVRGDSAAYFCASSQIAGAGKSTDTQYFGPGTRLTVL.

The gene calls are TRBV29-1 and TRBJ1-1; maybe TRBD1 (6 bases). Trimming shortened V by 5 bases and J by 5 bases, and 21 bases separated the two germline ends. The length of the CDR3 is 15 residues. Per germline, CDR1 SQVTM and CDR2 ANQGSEA. The DNA of the CDR3 is TGCAGCGTTAACGAGGGGAGGGGGGCGAGGACTGAAGCTTTCTTT. Its protein is CSVNEGRGARTEAFF.

The chain couples TRBV7-9 to TRBJ2-7; weak D call: TRBD1 (5 bases). CDR3 length equals 12 residues. CDR1 is SEHNR and CDR2 is FQNEAQ in the germline V gene (reference sequence). V was pared by 4 bases and J by 5 bases, with 9 bases between. CDR3 sequence (DNA): TGTGCCAGCAGCTCGACAGCAAACGAGCAGTACTTC. It translates to CASSSTANEQYF.

The rearrangement uses TRBV27 and TRBJ1-5; D may be TRBD1 (6 bases). V lost 10 bases and J 4 bases, leaving 20 bases between the germline ends. The germline V gene encodes CDR1 MNHEY and CDR2 SMNVEV (reference sequence). The CDR3 contains 15 residues. CDR3 amino acids: CATGDNMGPNQPQHF. DNA for the CDR3: TGTGCCACCGGGGACAATATGGGGCCTAATCAGCCCCAGCATTTT.

V and J are TRBV5-4 and TRBJ2-7; D uncertain. CDR3 length: 17 residues. V lost 0 bases and J 2 bases, leaving 18 bases between the germline ends. Germline CDR1 and CDR2: SGHNT and YYREEE (reference sequence). The CDR3 is CASSLDPHKKSTYEQYF. CDR3 DNA: TGTGCCAGCAGCTTGGATCCGCACAAAAAATCCACCTACGAGCAGTACTTC.

The CDR3 here is CASSSWTRGYTF. The CDR3 DNA reads TGTGCCAGCAGTTCCTGGACTCGTGGCTACACCTTC. The chain combines TRBV5-4 with TRBJ1-2; D gene ambiguous. Germline lookup yields CDR1 SGHNT and CDR2 YYREEE (reference sequence). This CDR3 is 12 amino acids long. V dropped 5 bases and J dropped 7 bases, with 12 bases sitting between them.

The rearrangement joins TRBV19 to TRBJ2-2; D ambiguous. With 3 bases removed from V and 8 bases from J, the gap between germline ends came to 13 bases. Germline V CDR1 and CDR2: LNHDA, SQIVND (reference sequence). The CDR3 covers 14 residues. CDR3 bases: TGTGCCAGTAGTATGACCTGGGTGCGGGGGGAGCTGTTTTTT. This codes for CASSMTWVRGELFF. The full variable domain, in which reference TRBV19 and TRBJ2-2 provide the parts outside the CDR3, is DGGITQSPKYLFRKEGQNVTLSCEQNLNHDAMYWYRQDPGQGLRLIYYSQIVNDFQKGDIAEGYSVSREKKESFPLTVTSAQKNPTAFYLCASSMTWVRGELFFGEGSRLTVL.

V gene TRBV5-1 combines with J gene TRBJ1-4; tentatively, D is TRBD1 (5 bases). The V gene lost 4 bases and the J gene lost 8 bases, with 15 bases spanning the gap. CDR1 is SGHRS, CDR2 YFSETQ, per germline. The CDR3 is 14 residues long. The DNA for the CDR3 is TGCGCCAGCAGCACGAGACGGTGGGGCGAAAAACTGTTTTTT. This gives the protein CASSTRRWGEKLFF. The full variable domain, with the rest looked up from reference TRBV5-1 and TRBJ1-4, is KAGVTQTPRYLIKTRGQQVTLSCSPISGHRSVSWYQQTPGQGLQFLFEYFSETQRNKGNFPGRFSGRQFSNSRSEMNVSTLELGDSALYLCASSTRRWGEKLFFGSGTQLSVL.

This clone came up a few times. The chain joins TRBV5-1 to TRBJ2-3; D is uncertain. This CDR3 has 14 amino acids. Germline CDR1 reads SGHRS; CDR2 reads YFSETQ. With 0 bases removed from V and 3 bases from J, the gap between germline ends came to 8 bases. The DNA of the CDR3 is TGCGCCAGCAGCTTGGAGGCTAGGACAGATACGCAGTATTTT. Its protein product is CASSLEARTDTQYF.

The chain couples TRBV10-3 to TRBJ1-5; tentatively, D is TRBD1 (5 bases). The germline V and J ends were trimmed by 9 bases and 5 bases, with 14 bases remaining between them. This CDR3 comprises 13 residues. Germline CDR1 and CDR2: ENHRY and SYGVKD. CDR3 sequence: CAISRQSDQPQHF. The CDR3, as DNA: TGTGCCATATCCCGACAGAGCGATCAGCCCCAGCATTTT.

DNA for the CDR3: TGTGCCAGCAGCCAAGATCCGACAGGGGATCAGCCCCAGCATTTT. This sequence encodes CASSQDPTGDQPQHF. The J gene is TRBJ1-5, the V gene TRBV3-1 (or the pseudogene TRBV3-2); 8 bases map to TRBD1. This CDR3 comprises 15 residues. Germline CDR1 LGHDT, CDR2 YNNKEL (reference sequence). V was pared by 0 bases and J by 5 bases, with 3 bases of the junction left unmatched.

This chain joins TRBV9 and TRBJ1-3; D gene unclear. This CDR3 is 15 amino acids long. V lost 3 bases and J lost 4, with 14 bases in between. Germline CDR1 reads SGDLS; CDR2 reads YYNGEE. The CDR3 is CASSGPAGFGNTIYF. CDR3 bases: TGTGCCAGCAGCGGACCGGCGGGGTTCGGAAACACCATATATTTT.

The rearrangement links TRBV27 to TRBJ2-5; 11 positions agree with TRBD2. The CDR3 sequence is 15 residues long. CDR1 and CDR2 (germline): MNHEY, SMNVEV (reference sequence). V lost 6 bases to trimming and J lost 2 bases; unmatched junction nucleotides: 5. DNA for the CDR3: TGTGCCAGCAGCTCTAGCGGGGGGTCACAAGAGACCCAGTACTTC. It is translated as CASSSSGGSQETQYF.

The chain combines TRBV5-1 with TRBJ1-2; weak D call: TRBD1 (6 bases). Germline-derived CDR1 and CDR2 are SGHRS and YFSETQ. Between the trimmed V and J ends, which lost 0 bases and 2 bases, there was a span of 11 bases. This CDR3 is built from 15 residues. The CDR3 spells CASSLGGQLNYGYTF. The CDR3 bases are TGCGCCAGCAGCTTGGGAGGACAGCTAAACTATGGCTACACCTTC.

This clone has only a few counts. The V call is TRBV2, the J call TRBJ2-2; the D gene is possibly TRBD1 (5 bases). V lost 4 bases and J 4 bases, leaving 7 bases between the germline ends. CDR1 and CDR2 (germline): SNHLY, FYNNEI. This CDR3 is built from 13 residues. CDR3 residues: CASSGTSTGELFF. As DNA, the CDR3 is TGTGCCAGCAGTGGGACAAGCACCGGGGAGCTGTTTTTT.

Regarding this clone: The same CDR3 arises from other DNA sequences in this sample as well. The chain links TRBV19 to TRBJ1-1, with D perhaps matching TRBD1 (5 bases). The CDR3 is 12 amino acids. The V end was cut by 6 bases, the J end by 1 base, with 6 bases between. CDR1 is LNHDA, CDR2 SQIVND, per germline (reference sequence). The CDR3 DNA reads as TGTGCCAGTAGCACAGGGAACACTGAAGCTTTCTTT. Its translation: CASSTGNTEAFF. Looking up the rest from reference TRBV19 and TRBJ1-1 gives the full variable domain: DGGITQSPKYLFRKEGQNVTLSCEQNLNHDAMYWYRQDPGQGLRLIYYSQIVNDFQKGDIAEGYSVSREKKESFPLTVTSAQKNPTAFYLCASSTGNTEAFFGQGTRLTVV.

The chain employs TRBV13 and TRBJ1-2, with 7 bases fitting TRBD1. The CDR3 spans 15 residues. Trimming at V came to 2 bases and at J to 5 bases, leaving 8 bases not matched to a gene. The germline gives CDR1 PRHDT, CDR2 FYEKMQ (reference sequence). The DNA for the CDR3 is TGTGCCAGCAGCTTAACAGGGGCGTTTGGATATGGCTACACCTTC. This sequence encodes CASSLTGAFGYGYTF.

The chain links TRBV11-2 to TRBJ1-2, with a tentative D call TRBD1 (6 bases). Trimming pared 4 bases from V and 5 bases from J, leaving 8 bases between. This CDR3 region has 12 residues. Germline CDR1 is SGHAT and CDR2 is FQNNGV. The CDR3 nucleotides read TGTGCCAGCAGCTCAGGGACATATGGCTACACCTTC. Residues: CASSSGTYGYTF.

The chain has TRBV6-5 and TRBJ2-1, with 8 bases identical to TRBD1. The CDR3 contains 14 residues. V dropped 6 bases and J dropped 8; count of bases not matched to a gene: 9. From germline, CDR1 is MNHEY and CDR2 SVGAGI. This chain's CDR3 is CASSPDRAGYEQFF. Here the CDR3 DNA reads TGTGCCAGCAGCCCGGACAGGGCCGGCTATGAGCAGTTCTTC.

CDR3 sequence reads: CASSLPGVVTDTQYF. DNA of the CDR3: TGCGCCAGCAGCCTTCCGGGGGTCGTCACAGATACGCAGTATTTT. This chain uses TRBV5-1 with TRBJ2-3, with D tentatively TRBD2 (6 bases). CDR3 length: 15 amino acids. Trimming took 4 bases from V and 2 from J, leaving 14 bases between them. Germline CDR1 is SGHRS and CDR2 is YFSETQ.

The chain has TRBV11-1 and TRBJ1-1, with no clear D. Trimming shortened V by 1 base and J by 0 bases, and 6 bases separated the two germline ends. The CDR3 covers 14 residues. Germline lookup yields CDR1 SGHAT and CDR2 FQDESV (reference sequence). The CDR3: CASSLGPLNTEAFF. CDR3 DNA: TGTGCCAGCAGCTTAGGGCCGCTGAACACTGAAGCTTTCTTT.

The rearrangement links TRBV7-2 to TRBJ1-5, with D possibly matching TRBD1 (6 bases). The V and J ends lost 5 bases and 5 bases respectively, with 19 bases between them. Germline-derived CDR1 and CDR2 are SGHTA and FQGNSA. The CDR3 consists of 16 residues. DNA of the CDR3: TGTGCCAGCAGCCTGGGGGGGGGCGCTTTAGATCAGCCCCAGCATTTT. Its translation: CASSLGGGALDQPQHF.

The rearrangement uses TRBV12-5 and TRBJ1-6; D not resolved. Germline-derived CDR1 and CDR2 are LGHNT and FRNRAP. The CDR3 extends over 17 amino acids. V lost 1 base, J lost 2 bases, and 12 bases lay in between. The CDR3 spells CASGLDVAVTYNSPLHF. CDR3 coding DNA: TGTGCTAGTGGTTTGGATGTCGCGGTAACCTATAATTCACCCCTCCACTTT.

This chain links TRBV14 with TRBJ2-7, with D perhaps matching TRBD1 (5 bases). Between the trimmed V and J ends, which lost 5 bases and 2 bases, there was a span of 16 bases. In germline, CDR1 is SGHDN, CDR2 FVKESK. The CDR3 length is 15 residues. In DNA, the CDR3 is TGTGCCAGCAGCGTTGGACATACCCTGGCCTACGAGCAGTACTTC. Translated, it gives CASSVGHTLAYEQYF.